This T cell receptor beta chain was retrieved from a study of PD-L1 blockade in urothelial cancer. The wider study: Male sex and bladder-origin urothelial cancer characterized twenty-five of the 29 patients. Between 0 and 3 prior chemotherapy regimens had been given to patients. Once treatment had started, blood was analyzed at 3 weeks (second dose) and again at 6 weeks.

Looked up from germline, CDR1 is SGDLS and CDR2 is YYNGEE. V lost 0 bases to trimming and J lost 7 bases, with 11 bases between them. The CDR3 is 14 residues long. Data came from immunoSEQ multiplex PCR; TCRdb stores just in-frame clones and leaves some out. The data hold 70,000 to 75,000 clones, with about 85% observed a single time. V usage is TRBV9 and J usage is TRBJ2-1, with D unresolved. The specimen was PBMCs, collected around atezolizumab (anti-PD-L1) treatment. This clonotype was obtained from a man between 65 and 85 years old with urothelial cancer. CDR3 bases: TGTGCCAGCAGCGTAGGGGCCGGTTGGAATGAGCAGTTCTTC. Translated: CASSVGAGWNEQFF.